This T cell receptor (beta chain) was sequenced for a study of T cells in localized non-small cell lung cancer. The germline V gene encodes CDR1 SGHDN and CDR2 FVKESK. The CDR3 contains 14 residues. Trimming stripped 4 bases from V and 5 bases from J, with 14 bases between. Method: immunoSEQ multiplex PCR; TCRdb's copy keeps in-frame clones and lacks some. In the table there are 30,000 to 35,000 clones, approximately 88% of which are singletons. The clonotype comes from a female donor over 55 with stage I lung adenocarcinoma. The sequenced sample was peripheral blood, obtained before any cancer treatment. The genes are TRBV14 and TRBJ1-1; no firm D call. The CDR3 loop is CASSPPGSGTEAFF. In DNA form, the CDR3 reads TGTGCCAGCAGCCCCCCGGGCTCGGGGACTGAAGCTTTCTTT.